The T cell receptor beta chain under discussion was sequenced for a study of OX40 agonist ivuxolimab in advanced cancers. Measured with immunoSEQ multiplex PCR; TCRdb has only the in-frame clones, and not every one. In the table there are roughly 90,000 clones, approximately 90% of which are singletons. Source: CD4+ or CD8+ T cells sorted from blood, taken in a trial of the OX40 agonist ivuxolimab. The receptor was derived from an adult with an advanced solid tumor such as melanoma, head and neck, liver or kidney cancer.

This CDR3 is CASSYVRKPGNTIYF. The CDR3 DNA is TGTGCCAGCAGTTATGTTCGCAAGCCTGGAAACACCATATATTTT. The chain joins TRBV6-5 to TRBJ1-3; D gene ambiguous. V was trimmed by 3 bases and J by 2 bases, leaving 11 bases between them. The CDR3 contains 15 residues. From germline, CDR1 is MNHEY and CDR2 SVGAGI.